Each of the 9 T cell receptor beta chains below was sequenced from the same sample in a study of blood T cells in healthy people across ages (dated by TCRdb to about 2015). Libraries were constructed by 5' RACE. TCRdb shows the sequencer as Illumina HiSeq 2500. The second PCR ran for roughly 7 to 11 cycles and used a J-beta primer mix along with a sample-barcoded 5' primer. TCRdb reworked the public reads: Q25 trimming with fastp, MiXCR clone assembly, productive beta chains retained. All rows with the same CDR3 protein become a single entry with the most common DNA and genes. This sample gives over 700,000 distinct CDR3 sequences in total; about 25% of them show up just once. Roughly a tenth of the sample rests with the top ten. These data were also reused for a study on T cells of mothers and their children.

The sequencing sample was made of blood. The receptors were sampled from a boy aged 5 to 17 in good health.

A note on this clonotype: Possible read error: a much larger clone is one base away. Here the CDR3 reads CSVESGKTQYF. The CDR3 DNA reads TGCAGCGTTGAGTCTGGGAAGACCCAGTACTTC. The rearrangement joins TRBV29-1 to TRBJ2-5; D remains unclear. The CDR3 loop spans 11 amino acids. V was cut by 3 bases and J by 6 bases, with 8 bases left in between. CDR1 is SQVTM and CDR2 is ANQGSEA in the germline V gene.

This clonotype occurred a few times. This sequence joins TRBV28 and TRBJ2-1; 10 nucleotides line up with TRBD1. V gave up 8 bases and J gave up 4 bases; unmatched junction bases: 8. Germline CDR1 and CDR2: MDHEN and SYDVKM. The CDR3 extends over 15 amino acids. CDR3 coding DNA: TGTGCCAGCCACGTTGGGACAGGGGAATACAATGAGCAGTTCTTC. It codes for CASHVGTGEYNEQFF.

This clonotype has more than one count but fewer than ten. The chain employs TRBV29-1 and TRBJ1-2, with a possible D match to TRBD1 (5 bases). Germline V gives CDR1 SQVTM, CDR2 ANQGSEA. V lost 3 bases and J 3 bases, leaving 14 bases between the germline ends. The CDR3 has 14 residues. This CDR3 reads CSVDEGLEYYGYTF. The CDR3 DNA reads as TGCAGCGTTGATGAGGGACTCGAATACTATGGCTACACCTTC.

This chain joins TRBV11-3 and TRBJ2-5, with D tentatively TRBD2 (7 bases). The end of the DNA aligns better with TRBJ2-1, so the J call may be wrong. Germline V gives CDR1 SGHNT, CDR2 YENEEA. This CDR3 is 14 amino acids long. The CDR3 is CASSLVGGPNEQFF. The CDR3 coding sequence is TGTGCCAGCAGCTTAGTGGGGGGGCCCAATGAGCAGTTCTTC.

The J gene is TRBJ1-2, the V gene TRBV4-3; 10 positions agree with TRBD1. Germline CDR1 is LGHNA and CDR2 is YSLEER. The CDR3 spans 18 residues. Trimming removed 2 bases from V and 0 bases from J; junction bases left unmatched: 9. The CDR3 spells CASSQTGTGASTNYGYTF. The CDR3 DNA is TGCGCCAGCAGCCAAACCGGGACAGGGGCGTCGACTAACTATGGCTACACCTTC.

The CDR3, as DNA: TGTGCCATCAGTGAAGATACTGAAGCTTTCTTT. This encodes CAISEDTEAFF. This chain uses TRBV10-3 with TRBJ1-1, with D unclear. V was pared by 3 bases and J by 5 bases, with 4 bases between. CDR3 length: 11 residues. Per germline, CDR1 ENHRY and CDR2 SYGVKD.

Only a few counts were recorded for this clonotype. The chain joins TRBV28 to TRBJ1-1; TRBD1 agrees at 7 bases. The CDR3 is 15 amino acids. CDR1 is MDHEN, CDR2 SYDVKM, per germline. The ends lost 2 bases at V and 0 bases at J; junction bases unmatched: 3. DNA for the CDR3: TGTGCCAGCAGTTTAACAGGGGACATGAACACTGAAGCTTTCTTT. As protein: CASSLTGDMNTEAFF.

This clonotype was observed a handful of times. The gene calls are TRBV4-2 and TRBJ2-1, with 14 bases that match TRBD2. Germline CDR1 LGHNA, CDR2 YNFKEQ. The V segment lost 1 base and the J segment 7 bases; nucleotides outside the gene matches: 6. The CDR3 spans 17 residues. CDR3 coding DNA: TGTGCCAGCAGCCAAGCACCTGGGACTAGCGGGGGTAATGAGCAGTTCTTC. It specifies CASSQAPGTSGGNEQFF.

The CDR3 sequence: CATSDSSDYYYEQYF. The DNA of the CDR3 is TGTGCCACCAGTGATTCCTCCGATTATTACTACGAGCAGTACTTC. This chain joins TRBV24-1 and TRBJ2-7; D gene ambiguous. This CDR3 spans 15 amino acids. Trimming cost V 2 bases and J 3 bases, with 13 bases left between them. Germline CDR1 KGHDR, CDR2 SFDVKD.